This passage covers 3 T cell receptor beta chains from one sample sequenced in a study of cytomegalovirus exposure and HLA in healthy donors. The study ran its PCR with 60 Vbeta and 13 Jbeta primers. Sequenced by immunoSEQ multiplex PCR; TCRdb stores in-frame clones only, minus some. The repertoire holds approximately 120,000 clones, 60% to 85% seen once, with more than 10% in the top ten. Source material: PBMCs. These receptors all come from a woman between 40 and 55 years old in good health and CMV-seropositive.

The chain carries TRBV4-2 and TRBJ2-1; D is perhaps TRBD2 (6 bases). V lost 3 bases to trimming and J lost 6 bases, with 12 bases between them. The CDR3 contains 14 residues. Germline lookup yields CDR1 LGHNA and CDR2 YNFKEQ. CDR3: CASSHHGTFNEQFF. The CDR3 DNA is TGTGCCAGCAGCCACCACGGGACTTTCAATGAGCAGTTCTTC.

This chain joins TRBV5-1 and TRBJ1-6; 7 nucleotides match TRBD1. The CDR3 consists of 15 residues. The germline gives CDR1 SGHRS, CDR2 YFSETQ. Trimming took 4 bases from V and 9 from J; bases not matched to a gene: 10. The DNA of the CDR3 is TGCGCCAGCAGCGTAACATCGGGACAGAGTTCACCCCTCCACTTT. Encoded protein: CASSVTSGQSSPLHF.

The chain carries TRBV29-1 and TRBJ1-2, with no clear D. V lost 3 bases and J lost 0, with 2 bases in between. Germline V gives CDR1 SQVTM, CDR2 ANQGSEA. This CDR3 is built from 11 residues. DNA of the CDR3: TGCAGCGTTGACGCTAACTATGGCTACACCTTC. Its protein product is CSVDANYGYTF. Filled out from reference TRBV29-1 and TRBJ1-2, the complete variable domain reads SAVISQKPSRDICQRGTSLTIQCQVDSQVTMMFWYRQQPGQSLTLIATANQGSEATYESGFVIDKFPISRPNLTFSTLTVSNMSPEDSSIYLCSVDANYGYTFGSGTRLTVV.